This TCR beta chain stems from a study of T cell responses to AZD1222 COVID-19 vaccine (dated by TCRdb to about 2021). Concerning the study at large: AZD1222 recipients whose second dose came at about 4 weeks and those whose second dose came at about 12 weeks were combined into one group, since spike-specific TCR depth and breadth did not differ between the two schedules. A total of 233 trial participants underwent TCR sequencing, of whom 207 received two doses of AZD1222 and about 25 received two doses of the MenACWY control vaccine. Trial participants were enrolled into age subgroups of 18-55, 56-69 and 70-plus years, which contained 148, 28 and 57 TCR-sequenced participants, respectively. The study at large found these results: Participants were mostly white British and included more females than males, and it was suggested by the authors that clonal diversity may have been underestimated. The whole spike protein was spanned by vaccine-associated CD4 TCRs, and dominant responses were seen in regions 160-218 and 743-854. After two AZD1222 doses, both the breadth and the depth of spike-specific TCRs were significantly higher than at day 0 and than in MenACWY recipients. The 56-69-year group was small, and its depth increase did not reach significance, likely because of low power. Reportedly, almost half of the unique spike-specific TCRs recognized epitopes lying outside the regions that are mutated in the B.1.351 and B.1.1.7 variants. Conclusions about previously exposed vaccinees are limited, since just five to seven AZD1222 recipients were seropositive for SARS-CoV-2 at baseline. No day 14 peak-response samples were available, so repertoires were characterized only after the peak T cell response.

The CDR3 regions of human TCRbeta chains were analyzed by immunosequencing. In the paper's pipeline: TCRs in the repertoires were matched against a reference library of SARS-CoV-2-specific TCRs that had been generated with the MIRA antigen-specificity platform. Breadth meant the fraction of unique TCRs that were SARS-CoV-2-associated, whereas depth meant the fraction of total T cells that were SARS-CoV-2-associated. Using the MIRA data, each spike-specific TCR was mapped to the spike region that the TCR reacts to and placed in a CD4 or CD8 class. Log10-transformed breadth and depth values were compared by one-way ANOVA with Sidak's multiple comparisons tests. This immuneACCESS table, as held by TCRdb, lists in-frame sequences with V and J called but not all clones. Of the missing ones, under half trace to an unresolved V gene in checked studies; the others have no known cause. Clonal size and the V and J genes are those of that table, whereas D and trimming came from the DNA. This sample comprises about 140,000 clones, around 90% of them detected only once. The ten largest clones represent around 3.2% of the sample.

Including cysteine and phenylalanine, the CDR3 has 13 amino acids. Of all the DNA, just the CDR3 is kept, 39 bases in frame from base 1. Note on this clone: Its antigen is unknown. Within one base of it there is no much larger clone, and no base qualities were kept.

What the time point label conveys for this sample: baseline before first vaccination. Vaccinee samples came from UK trials COV001 and COV002, including a single-blind randomized controlled phase 2/3 trial of AZD1222 (ChAdOx1 nCoV-19) in healthy adults. For TCRbeta chain sequencing, PBMC samples from trial participants were taken at day 0 and at day 28 after the second dose. The sequence derives from an adult in good health. The sequenced sample was peripheral blood, obtained on day 0 of AZD1222 vaccination. The sequence is built from TRBV21-1 and TRBJ1-2; whether TRBD1, the table's D call, matches the DNA was not checked. TRBV21-1 is a documented pseudogene. CDR3 loop: CASSKGSGQGYTF. The sequenced DNA is TGTGCCAGCAGCAAAGGGTCAGGGCAAGGCTACACCTTC.